The sample holds a few counts of the clone carrying this T cell receptor beta chain. What it binds is not known. V lost 5 bases to trimming and J lost 12 bases, with 14 bases between them. The CDR3 consists of 11 residues. In germline, CDR1 is MNHEY, CDR2 SMNVEV (reference sequence). A second PCR of about 7 to 12 cycles used a sample-barcoded 5' primer and a J-beta primer mix. MiXCR was run by TCRdb on the 5' RACE reads, yielding one entry per CDR3 protein. The table has approximately 780,000 distinct CDR3 sequences, around a quarter seen once. This record comes from a study of blood T cells in healthy people across ages. The study, taken as a whole, reports: Measured against age, TCR beta diversity per million T cells decreased in a roughly linear manner. Donors of long life had a larger count of naive CD4+ cells and greater diversity than aged donors.

Each sample gave at least 7 million isolated PBMCs. These data were also reused for a study on T cells of mothers and their children. That source notes: Per mother, over 9.5 million TCR beta CDR3 reads were obtained; per child, about 3 million.

This clonotype originated in a boy younger than 18 in good health. The chain carries TRBV27 and TRBJ2-7; D is ambiguous. What was sequenced was blood. As DNA, the CDR3 is TGTGCCAGCAGTGAGGATGGGTCGTGGTACTTC. Translated: CASSEDGSWYF.